A single T cell receptor (beta chain) is shown here with its context. Its antigen target is currently unknown. No base qualities exist here, and no much larger clone lies one base off it. Other DNA sequences in the sample encode the same CDR3. The data derive from a study of blood T cell repertoires in COVID-19 (TCRdb year 2020). About the study as a whole: Samples from collaborators originated in the United States, Italy and Spain and spanned both the acute and convalescent phases of COVID-19. The samples were drawn from two sources: the first 160 participants of the ongoing ImmuneRACE study, and some 1,300 subjects contributed by 6 global collaborators. The repertoires were made available in a free public database intended to serve as a resource for research on the immune response to SARS-CoV-2. Deeply sampled blood TCRbeta repertoires from subjects exposed to, actively infected with, or recovered from COVID-19 were included in the dataset. Where HLA class I and class II types were available, the types were taken from metadata supplied by the sample provider, not from assay-based typing. The material from the prospective study consisted of cDNA or gDNA derived from T cells, B-cell-depleted T cells, or PBMCs. A de-identified subject ID, COVID-19 status, age in years and sex were almost always included in the sample metadata.

The immunoSEQ Assay, a bias-controlled multiplex PCR, was used to amplify TCRbeta CDR3 regions from genomic DNA. The source study handled its data this way. The number of nucleated cells in each sample was estimated from the amplification of reference gene primers within the assay. To quantify the absolute abundance of each unique TCRbeta CDR3 rearrangement, sequence reads were collapsed and filtered. For each sample, productive Simpson clonality was calculated as the square root of Simpson's diversity index over productive rearrangements. TCRdb stores this immuneACCESS table with in-frame sequences only. Part of the clones is absent; in the studies checked, under half of the shortfall reflects unresolved V genes, and no reason is known for the rest. The DNA was the basis for D and trimming; V, J and clone size are from that table. The sample contains roughly 320,000 clones, 90% of them found a single time. Approximately 6% of the sample rests with the top ten.

Its CDR3 holds 13 amino acids, cysteine through phenylalanine. Kept here is only the CDR3 DNA, which spans 39 bases and is read in frame from base 1. Taken from the germline V gene, the CDR1 and CDR2 loops are MNHEY and SVGAGI. Germline trimming amounts to 6 bases on V and 2 bases on J, with 3 as the count of junction bases outside the gene matches. General study outcomes and caveats: Clinical and demographic metadata were provided uncurated, with the amount varying by source and participant.

One collaborating source in Seattle enrolled patients while the patients were actively infected and followed the patients over time throughout the course of disease. Whole blood was collected in K2EDTA tubes by collaborating institutions according to the institutions' own protocols. For TCRbeta analysis, collaborators shipped samples in one of three forms: frozen whole blood, isolated PBMCs, or DNA extracted from either of those sample types. The origin of this receptor is a woman aged 45 to 65 with COVID-19, enrolled during active disease. Specimen: peripheral blood. The V and J segments used are TRBV6-5 and TRBJ1-1; TRBD1 fits 7 bases in the junction. The sequenced DNA is TGTGCCAGCAGCCGACAGGGTAACACTGAAGCTTTCTTT. It translates as CASSRQGNTEAFF.